Presented here are 4 T cell receptor beta chains from one specimen sequenced in a study of shared clonotypes between healthy human individuals. Generated by immunoSEQ multiplex PCR, the TCRdb table keeps only in-frame clones and is missing some. The table shows about 1.1 million clones, with about 80% occurring only once. Sequenced: memory CD4+ T cells from PBMCs. The sample's subset: CD45RA-negative fraction. The receptors were gathered from a man younger than 30 in good health. Some clones in this sample may be carry-over from other donors' samples.

The chain combines TRBV15 with TRBJ2-2; TRBD1 might be the D (6 bases). This CDR3 contains 17 residues. Looked up from germline, CDR1 is LNHNV and CDR2 is YYDKDF (reference sequence). The germline V and J ends were trimmed by 0 bases and 5 bases, with 16 bases remaining between them. CDR3 protein: CATSRDVTGRQTGELFF. The CDR3 DNA follows: TGTGCCACCAGCAGAGATGTCACAGGGCGACAGACCGGGGAGCTGTTTTTT.

V gene TRBV5-6 combines with J gene TRBJ2-5; D remains ambiguous. There are 13 residues in the CDR3. Per germline, CDR1 SGHDT and CDR2 YYEEEE. The V and J ends lost 0 bases and 4 bases respectively, with 7 bases between them. CDR3 amino acids: CASSLGMGETQYF. The DNA for the CDR3 is TGTGCCAGCAGCTTGGGAATGGGAGAGACCCAGTACTTC. The full variable domain, in which reference TRBV5-6 and TRBJ2-5 provide the parts outside the CDR3, is DAGVTQSPTHLIKTRGQQVTLRCSPKSGHDTVSWYQQALGQGPQFIFQYYEEEERQRGNFPDRFSGHQFPNYSSELNVNALLLGDSALYLCASSLGMGETQYFGPGTRLLVL.

This chain joins TRBV5-1 and TRBJ2-3; tentatively, D is TRBD2 (6 bases). Between the trimmed V and J ends, which lost 2 bases and 7 bases, there was a span of 11 bases. The CDR3 length is 13 residues. CDR1 SGHRS and CDR2 YFSETQ come from the germline V gene. The CDR3 region is CASSLPGVNTQYF. The CDR3 DNA sequence: TGCGCCAGCAGCTTACCGGGAGTTAATACGCAGTATTTT.

The V and J genes are TRBV29-1 and TRBJ1-2; D gene unclear. The germline V gene encodes CDR1 SQVTM and CDR2 ANQGSEA. Trimming pared 2 bases from V and 4 bases from J, leaving 5 bases between. CDR3 length equals 11 residues. The CDR3 nucleotides are TGCAGCGTTGAACAGGTCTATGGCTACACCTTC. It is translated as CSVEQVYGYTF.